This T cell receptor (beta chain) originates from a study of CD8 T cells in ankylosing spondylitis. As to this clonotype: The target antigen is unknown. This may be a read error: a much more frequent sequence differs by one nucleotide.

Via MiXCR, TCRdb re-called the 5' RACE reads, giving one row per CDR3 protein. This table has 300,000 to 350,000 distinct CDR3 sequences, roughly 10% appearing once. General observations from the study: Seemingly characteristic of ankylosing spondylitis blood was a TCR beta motif consisting of about 8 highly homologous variants.

The germline CDR1 and CDR2 sequences are MDHEN and SYDVKM. V was cut by 6 bases and J by 1 base, with 18 bases left in between. The CDR3 is 16 amino acids. The sequencing sample was made of blood, either unsorted or a sorted T cell fraction (not recorded which). The TCR comes from a female donor with ankylosing spondylitis or in good health (not recorded which). V and J are TRBV28 and TRBJ2-5; either TRBD1 or TRBD2 may fit D (5 bases each). The CDR3 loop reads CASSPANWGSQETQYF. As DNA, the CDR3 is TGTGCCAGCAGCCCCGCTAACTGGGGGAGCCAAGAGACCCAGTACTTC.